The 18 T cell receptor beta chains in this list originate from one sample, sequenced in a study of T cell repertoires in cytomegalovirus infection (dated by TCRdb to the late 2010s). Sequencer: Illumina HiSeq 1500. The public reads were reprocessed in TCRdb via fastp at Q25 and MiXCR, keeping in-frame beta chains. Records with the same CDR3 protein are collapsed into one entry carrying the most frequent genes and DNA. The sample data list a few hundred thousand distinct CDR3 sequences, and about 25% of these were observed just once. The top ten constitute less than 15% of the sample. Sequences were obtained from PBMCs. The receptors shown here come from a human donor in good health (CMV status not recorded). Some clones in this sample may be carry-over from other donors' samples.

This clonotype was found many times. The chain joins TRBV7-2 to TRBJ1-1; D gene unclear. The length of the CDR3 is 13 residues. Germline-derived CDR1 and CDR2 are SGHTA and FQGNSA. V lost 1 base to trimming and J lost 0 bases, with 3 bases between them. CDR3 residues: CASSLDMNTEAFF. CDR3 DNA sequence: TGTGCCAGCAGCTTAGACATGAACACTGAAGCTTTCTTT.

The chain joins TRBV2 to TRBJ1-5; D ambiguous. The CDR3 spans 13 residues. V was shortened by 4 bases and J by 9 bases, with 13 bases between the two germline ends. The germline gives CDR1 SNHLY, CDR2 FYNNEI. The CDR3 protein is CASSGEGPWPQHF. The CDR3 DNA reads TGTGCCAGCAGTGGCGAGGGTCCTTGGCCCCAGCATTTT.

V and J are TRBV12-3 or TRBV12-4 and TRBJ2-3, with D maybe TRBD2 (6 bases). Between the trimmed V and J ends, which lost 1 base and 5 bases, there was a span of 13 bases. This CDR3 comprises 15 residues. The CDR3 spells CASSLGGLRVDTQYF. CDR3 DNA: TGTGCCAGCAGTTTAGGCGGACTAAGGGTAGATACGCAGTATTTT.

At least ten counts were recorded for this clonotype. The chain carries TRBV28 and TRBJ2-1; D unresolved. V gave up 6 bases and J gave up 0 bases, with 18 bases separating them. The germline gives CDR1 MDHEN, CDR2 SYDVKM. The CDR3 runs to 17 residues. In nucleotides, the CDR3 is TGTGCCAGCAGAGGTGTATTCGGCGCGAACTCCTACAATGAGCAGTTCTTC. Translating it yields CASRGVFGANSYNEQFF.

In DNA, the CDR3 is TGCGCCAGCAGCGTACTCGGGACCGCCATTAACTCTGGAAACACCATATATTTT. Protein sequence: CASSVLGTAINSGNTIYF. The chain links TRBV5-1 to TRBJ1-3, with a possible D match to TRBD1 (5 bases). This CDR3 comprises 18 residues. V lost 4 bases and J 0 bases, leaving 20 bases between the germline ends. The germline V gene encodes CDR1 SGHRS and CDR2 YFSETQ. Filled out from reference TRBV5-1 and TRBJ1-3, the complete variable domain reads KAGVTQTPRYLIKTRGQQVTLSCSPISGHRSVSWYQQTPGQGLQFLFEYFSETQRNKGNFPGRFSGRQFSNSRSEMNVSTLELGDSALYLCASSVLGTAINSGNTIYFGEGSWLTVV.

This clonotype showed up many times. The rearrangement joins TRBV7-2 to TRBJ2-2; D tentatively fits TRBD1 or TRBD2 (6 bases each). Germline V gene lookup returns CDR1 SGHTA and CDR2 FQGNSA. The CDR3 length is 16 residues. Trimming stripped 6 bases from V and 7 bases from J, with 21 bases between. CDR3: CASRPSQGGQYGELFF. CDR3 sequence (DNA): TGTGCCAGCAGACCCTCACAGGGAGGACAGTACGGGGAGCTGTTTTTT.

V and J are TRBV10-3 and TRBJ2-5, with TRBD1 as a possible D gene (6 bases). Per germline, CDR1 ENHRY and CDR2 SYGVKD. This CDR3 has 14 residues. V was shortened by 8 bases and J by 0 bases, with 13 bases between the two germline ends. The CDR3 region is CAIAAGEYQETQYF. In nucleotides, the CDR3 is TGTGCCATCGCAGCAGGGGAGTACCAAGAGACCCAGTACTTC.

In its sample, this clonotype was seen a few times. CDR3 in DNA: TGTGCCAGTAGTATTACCGGGCAAGCTTTCTTT. The encoded protein is CASSITGQAFF. V usage is TRBV19 and J usage is TRBJ1-1; D is unresolved. CDR1 is LNHDA and CDR2 is SQIVND in the germline V gene (reference sequence). This CDR3 has 11 amino acids. The germline V and J ends were trimmed by 3 bases and 9 bases, with 8 bases remaining between them.

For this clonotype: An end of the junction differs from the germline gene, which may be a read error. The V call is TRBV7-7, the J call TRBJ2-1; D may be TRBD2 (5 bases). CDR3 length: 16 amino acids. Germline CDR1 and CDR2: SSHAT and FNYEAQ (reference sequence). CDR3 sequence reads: CASSLEPRASYNEQFF. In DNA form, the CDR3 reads TGTGCTAGCAGCTTAGAACCGCGGGCCTCCTACAATGAGCAGTTCTTC.

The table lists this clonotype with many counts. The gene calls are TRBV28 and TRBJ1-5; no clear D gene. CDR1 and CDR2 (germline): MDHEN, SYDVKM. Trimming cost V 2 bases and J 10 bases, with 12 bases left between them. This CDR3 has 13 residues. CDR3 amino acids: CASSLPRFKPQHF. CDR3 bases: TGTGCCAGCAGTTTACCCCGATTTAAACCCCAGCATTTT.

In DNA, the CDR3 is TGTGCCGGGGGGGACAGGCTGGGGGAGACCCAGTACTTC. It codes for CAGGDRLGETQYF. The chain carries TRBV19 and TRBJ2-5, with D possibly TRBD1 on 8 matching bases. V was pared by 11 bases and J by 5 bases, with 18 bases between. The CDR3 runs 13 residues. The germline V gene encodes CDR1 LNHDA and CDR2 SQIVND (reference sequence).

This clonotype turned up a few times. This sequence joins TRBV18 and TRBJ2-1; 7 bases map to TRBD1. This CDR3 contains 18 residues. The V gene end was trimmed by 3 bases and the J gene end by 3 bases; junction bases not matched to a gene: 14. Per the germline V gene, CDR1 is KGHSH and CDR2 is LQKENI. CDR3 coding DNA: TGTGCCAGCTCACCGCAACCACAACAGGGGAGTAGCTACAATGAGCAGTTCTTC. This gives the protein CASSPQPQQGSSYNEQFF.

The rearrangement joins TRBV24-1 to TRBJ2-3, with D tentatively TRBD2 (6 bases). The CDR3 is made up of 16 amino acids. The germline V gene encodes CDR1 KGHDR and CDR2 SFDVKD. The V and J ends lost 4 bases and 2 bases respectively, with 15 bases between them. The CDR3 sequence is CATSDPGERFTDTQYF. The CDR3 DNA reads TGTGCCACCAGTGACCCGGGGGAGAGGTTCACAGATACGCAGTATTTT.

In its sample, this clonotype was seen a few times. The CDR3 coding sequence is TGTGCCAGCAGCCCACAGGACAGGGTTACTGAAGCTTTCTTT. As protein: CASSPQDRVTEAFF. The V call is TRBV11-2, the J call TRBJ1-1; 8 positions match TRBD1. Germline lookup yields CDR1 SGHAT and CDR2 FQNNGV. V lost 5 bases to trimming and J lost 5 bases; unmatched junction nucleotides: 7. There are 14 residues in the CDR3.

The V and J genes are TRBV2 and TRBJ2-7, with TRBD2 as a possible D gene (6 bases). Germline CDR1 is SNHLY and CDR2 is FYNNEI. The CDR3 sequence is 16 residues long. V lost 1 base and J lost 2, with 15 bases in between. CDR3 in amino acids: CASSEVGVRGAYEQYV. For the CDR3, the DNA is TGTGCCAGCAGTGAAGTAGGGGTTCGCGGGGCCTACGAGCAGTACGTC.

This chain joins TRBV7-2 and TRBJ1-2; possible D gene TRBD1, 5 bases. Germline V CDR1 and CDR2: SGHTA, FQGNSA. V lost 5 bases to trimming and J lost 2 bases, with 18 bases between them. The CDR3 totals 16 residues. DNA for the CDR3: TGTGCCAGCAGCCCAAGGGGTGGAGCCCAGAACTATGGCTACACCTTC. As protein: CASSPRGGAQNYGYTF.

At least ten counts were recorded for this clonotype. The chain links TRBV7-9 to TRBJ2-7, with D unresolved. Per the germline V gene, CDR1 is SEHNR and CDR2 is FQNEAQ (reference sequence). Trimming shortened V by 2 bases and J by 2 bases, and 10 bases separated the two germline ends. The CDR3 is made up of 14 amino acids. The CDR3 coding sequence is TGTGCCAGCAGCTTATCCACCGACACCTACGAGCAGTACTTC. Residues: CASSLSTDTYEQYF.

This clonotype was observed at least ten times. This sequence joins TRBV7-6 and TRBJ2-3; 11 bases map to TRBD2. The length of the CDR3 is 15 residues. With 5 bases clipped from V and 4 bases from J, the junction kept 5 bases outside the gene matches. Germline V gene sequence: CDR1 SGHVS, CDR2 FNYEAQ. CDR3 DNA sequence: TGTGCCAGCAGCGTTAGCGGGAGGGCCCCAGATACGCAGTATTTT. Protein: CASSVSGRAPDTQYF.